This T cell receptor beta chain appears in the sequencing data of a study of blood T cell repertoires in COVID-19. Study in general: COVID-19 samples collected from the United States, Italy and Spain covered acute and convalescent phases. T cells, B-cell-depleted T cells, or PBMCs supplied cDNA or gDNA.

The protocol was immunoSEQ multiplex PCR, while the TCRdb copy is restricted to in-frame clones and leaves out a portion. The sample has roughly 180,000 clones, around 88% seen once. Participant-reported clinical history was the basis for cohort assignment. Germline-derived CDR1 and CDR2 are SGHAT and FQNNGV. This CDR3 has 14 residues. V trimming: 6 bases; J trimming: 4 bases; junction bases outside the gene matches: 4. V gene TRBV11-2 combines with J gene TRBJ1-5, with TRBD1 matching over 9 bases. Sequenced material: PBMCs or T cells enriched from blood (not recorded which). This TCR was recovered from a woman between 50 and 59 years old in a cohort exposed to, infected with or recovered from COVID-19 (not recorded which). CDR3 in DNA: TGTGCCAGCAGTTGGGACAGGGAAAATCAGCCCCAGCATTTT. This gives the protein CASSWDRENQPQHF. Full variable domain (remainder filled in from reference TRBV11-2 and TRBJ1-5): EAGVAQSPRYKIIEKRQSVAFWCNPISGHATLYWYQQILGQGPKLLIQFQNNGVVDDSQLPKDRFSAERLKGVDSTLKIQPAKLEDSAVYLCASSWDRENQPQHFGDGTRLSIL.